The T cell receptor beta chain under discussion was sequenced for a study of STAT5B mutations in CD4+ large granular lymphocyte leukemia. The ends were cut back, 2 bases at V and 5 bases at J, with 9 bases in the middle. CDR1 is SGHRS, CDR2 YFSETQ, per germline. This CDR3 contains 13 residues. TCRdb's table, derived via immunoSEQ multiplex PCR, lists solely in-frame clones and lacks some. Here the sample spans more than 30,000 clones, about 91% being singletons. This clone appeared once. The receptor was derived from a human donor in good health. Sequencing input: CD4+ T cells from blood buffy coats. The chain carries TRBV5-1 and TRBJ2-3; D possibly corresponds to TRBD1 (6 bases). CDR3 loop: CASSFPGVDTQYF. The CDR3 DNA is TGCGCCAGCAGCTTCCCAGGGGTAGATACGCAGTATTTT.